These 2 T cell receptor beta chains came from one sample sequenced in a study of T cells in Graves' hyperthyroidism and ophthalmopathy. Researchers took RNA transcripts and amplified the TCR beta CDR3 regions from them. When the TCR CDR3 underwent first-round RT-PCR, the HTBI primer set was used. TCRdb re-called the multiplex PCR reads with MiXCR, one entry per CDR3 protein. The table lists hundreds of thousands of distinct CDR3 sequences, nearly 45% of them singletons, with 7% to 7.5% in the top ten. Material: peripheral blood or thyroid tissue (not recorded which). The receptors come from an adult man with Graves' disease, either hyperthyroidism or ophthalmopathy (not recorded which).

The chain employs TRBV20-1 and TRBJ2-7; possibly TRBD1 for D (6 bases). V lost 1 base, J lost 2 bases, and 12 bases lay in between. Germline V gene sequence: CDR1 DFQATT, CDR2 SNEGSKA (reference sequence). The CDR3 extends over 14 amino acids. CDR3 sequence (DNA): TGCAGTGCTAGAGTACAAACAGGGCCCTACGAGCAGTACTTC. The encoded protein is CSARVQTGPYEQYF.

The V and J genes are TRBV2 and TRBJ1-1; 7 nucleotides agree with TRBD1. This CDR3 has 16 amino acids. Germline assignment: CDR1 SNHLY and CDR2 FYNNEI. J lost 2 bases, V lost 6 bases, and 12 bases had no gene match. The CDR3 nucleotides read TGTGCCAGCAGAGACAGGGATTCGGATCTAAACACTGAAGCTTTCTTT. This gives the protein CASRDRDSDLNTEAFF. Full variable domain (remainder filled in from reference TRBV2 and TRBJ1-1): EPEVTQTPSHQVTQMGQEVILRCVPISNHLYFYWYRQILGQKVEFLVSFYNNEISEKSEIFDDQFSVERPDGSNFTLKIRSTKLEDSAMYFCASRDRDSDLNTEAFFGQGTRLTVV.